The 27 T cell receptor beta chains in this list originate from one sample, sequenced in a study of control samples from healthy donors and cancer patients. Assay used: immunoSEQ multiplex PCR; TCRdb lists only in-frame clones, some missing. The sample totals about 190,000 clones. The sample taken for sequencing was blood. The source of these receptors is a woman in her twenties or thirties in good health.

The rearrangement links TRBV7-8 to TRBJ1-5; the D is unclear. Trimming removed 3 bases from V and 0 bases from J, with 6 bases in between. The V gene's germline CDR1 is SGHVS and CDR2 FQNEAQ. This CDR3 is 14 amino acids long. CDR3 DNA sequence: TGTGCCAGCAGCTTCGTAGATAGCAATCAGCCCCAGCATTTT. Protein product: CASSFVDSNQPQHF.

The J gene is TRBJ1-1, the V gene TRBV18; no firm D call. The CDR3 has 15 residues. V gave up 5 bases and J gave up 1 base, with 14 bases separating them. Germline-derived CDR1 and CDR2 are KGHSH and LQKENI. The CDR3 is CASSTGLARNTEAFF. CDR3 nucleotides: TGTGCCAGCTCAACGGGTTTGGCTAGGAACACTGAAGCTTTCTTT.

The J gene is TRBJ2-5, the V gene TRBV7-8; 11 nucleotides align to TRBD2. Per the germline V gene, CDR1 is SGHVS and CDR2 is FQNEAQ. The CDR3 has 17 residues. J was trimmed by 0 bases and V by 1 base; bases with no gene match: 4. The CDR3 coding sequence is TGTGCCAGCAGCTTAGGCACTAGCGGGGGTCACCAAGAGACCCAGTACTTC. Translation: CASSLGTSGGHQETQYF.

V usage is TRBV5-6 and J usage is TRBJ1-3; D gene uncertain. V lost 0 bases and J lost 0, with 10 bases in between. The CDR3 consists of 16 residues. Germline CDR1 reads SGHDT; CDR2 reads YYEEEE. CDR3 protein: CASSLEPGSSGNTIYF. As DNA, the CDR3 is TGTGCCAGCAGCTTGGAGCCCGGAAGCTCTGGAAACACCATATATTTT.

The chain recombines TRBV7-2 with TRBJ1-2; 12 nucleotides match TRBD1. Germline V gene sequence: CDR1 SGHTA, CDR2 FQGNSA. CDR3 length equals 13 residues. V lost 10 bases and J lost 8; bases outside the gene matches: 8. The CDR3 region has the DNA TGTGCCACTCCGGGACAGGGGGCGTGGGGCTACACCTTC. Residues: CATPGQGAWGYTF.

The chain uses TRBV6-1 and TRBJ2-3; D is uncertain. V gave up 3 bases and J gave up 3 bases, with 10 bases separating them. Germline-derived CDR1 and CDR2 are MNHNS and SASEGT. The CDR3 totals 14 residues. The CDR3 DNA reads as TGTGCCAGCAGTGACAGGATGAGAACAGATACGCAGTATTTT. Translated, it gives CASSDRMRTDTQYF.

The chain joins TRBV27 to TRBJ2-7; TRBD2 might be the D (7 bases). The CDR3 runs to 14 residues. Per the germline V gene, CDR1 is MNHEY and CDR2 is SMNVEV (reference sequence). Trimming took 10 bases from V and 2 from J, leaving 18 bases between them. DNA for the CDR3: TGTGCCACCTCAAAAGGGGGGGTTACCTACGAGCAGTACTTC. Translation gives CATSKGGVTYEQYF.

The chain uses TRBV7-2 and TRBJ1-5; possible D gene TRBD1, 6 bases. V shed 6 bases and J shed 5 bases, with 17 bases lying between them. This CDR3 contains 15 residues. Germline V lookup: CDR1 SGHTA, CDR2 FQGNSA. The DNA for the CDR3 is TGTGCCAGCAGTTACGGGCAGGGGAGCTATCAGCCCCAGCATTTT. Residues: CASSYGQGSYQPQHF. Complete variable domain (other parts from reference TRBV7-2 and TRBJ1-5): GAGVSQSPSNKVTEKGKDVELRCDPISGHTALYWYRQSLGQGLEFLIYFQGNSAPDKSGLPSDRFSAERTGGSVSTLTIQRTQQEDSAVYLCASSYGQGSYQPQHFGDGTRLSIL.

The J gene is TRBJ2-7, the V gene TRBV6-6, with D unresolved. The V end lost 2 bases, the J end lost 3 bases, and 8 bases lay between the germline ends. The CDR3 consists of 13 residues. Germline V gene data show CDR1 as MNHNY and CDR2 as SVGAGI (reference sequence). The chain's CDR3 is CASSYGLVYEQYF. Written as DNA, the CDR3 is TGTGCCAGCAGTTACGGCCTCGTCTACGAGCAGTACTTC.

The V and J genes are TRBV29-1 and TRBJ1-1; D gene unclear. CDR3 length equals 13 residues. Germline CDR1 SQVTM, CDR2 ANQGSEA. Trimming took 4 bases from V and 0 from J, leaving 9 bases between them. CDR3 amino acids: CSVVKRMNTEAFF. CDR3 nucleotide sequence: TGCAGCGTTGTGAAGAGAATGAACACTGAAGCTTTCTTT.

Here the CDR3 reads CASSRGQNYGYTF. As DNA, the CDR3 is TGTGCCAGCAGCCGGGGACAGAACTATGGCTACACCTTC. This chain joins TRBV6-5 and TRBJ1-2; 7 bases agree with TRBD1. CDR1 and CDR2 from the germline V gene are MNHEY and SVGAGI. CDR3 length: 13 residues. V was pared by 6 bases and J by 2 bases, with 3 bases of the junction left unmatched.

J is TRBJ2-6 and V is TRBV27, with unresolved D. Germline V gene sequence: CDR1 MNHEY, CDR2 SMNVEV (reference sequence). V was pared by 5 bases and J by 0 bases, with 8 bases between. This CDR3 contains 15 residues. The chain's CDR3 is CASSPRSSGANVLTF. The DNA of the CDR3 is TGTGCCAGCAGTCCACGGAGCTCTGGGGCCAACGTCCTGACTTTC. Full variable domain (rest looked up from reference TRBV27 and TRBJ2-6): EAQVTQNPRYLITVTGKKLTVTCSQNMNHEYMSWYRQDPGLGLRQIYYSMNVEVTDKGDVPEGYKVSRKEKRNFPLILESPSPNQTSLYFCASSPRSSGANVLTFGAGSRLTVL.

With respect to this clone: An end of the junction does not agree with germline; a read error may underlie this. V and J are TRBV3-1 (or the pseudogene TRBV3-2) and TRBJ2-7; no clear D gene. The CDR3 contains 11 residues. In germline, CDR1 is LGHDT, CDR2 YNNKEL (reference sequence). The CDR3 spells CASSQGGRYHF. CDR3 bases: TGTGCCAGCAGCCAAGGTGGAAGGTACCACTTC.

V and J are TRBV9 and TRBJ2-3, with 9 bases fitting TRBD2. CDR1 and CDR2 (germline): SGDLS, YYNGEE. The CDR3 is 17 residues long. V shed 4 bases, J shed 2 bases, and the junction held 11 bases outside the gene matches. CDR3 DNA sequence: TGTGCCAGCAGCCCGCGGGTAGCGGGGGCCCCCACAGATACGCAGTATTTT. As protein: CASSPRVAGAPTDTQYF. Filled out from reference TRBV9 and TRBJ2-3, the complete variable domain reads DSGVTQTPKHLITATGQRVTLRCSPRSGDLSVYWYQQSLDQGLQFLIQYYNGEERAKGNILERFSAQQFPDLHSELNLSSLELGDSALYFCASSPRVAGAPTDTQYFGPGTRLTVL.

The chain employs TRBV7-2 and TRBJ1-2; the D gene is possibly TRBD1 (5 bases). Germline CDR1 and CDR2: SGHTA and FQGNSA. This CDR3 comprises 15 residues. Trimming pared 5 bases from V and 6 bases from J, leaving 19 bases between. CDR3 sequence reads: CASSPLPGSVDGYTF. CDR3 nucleotide sequence: TGTGCCAGCAGCCCCCTTCCAGGGTCGGTTGATGGCTACACCTTC.

The chain recombines TRBV7-9 with TRBJ2-7; the D gene is possibly TRBD2 (5 bases). Germline assignment: CDR1 SEHNR and CDR2 FQNEAQ (reference sequence). The CDR3 covers 15 residues. V was shortened by 5 bases and J by 2 bases, with 16 bases between the two germline ends. The CDR3 DNA follows: TGTGCCAGCAGCCCACTAGGCGCAGCCGCCTACGAGCAGTACTTC. It is translated as CASSPLGAAAYEQYF.

The chain is built from TRBV19 and TRBJ2-3; D gene ambiguous. Germline lookup yields CDR1 LNHDA and CDR2 SQIVND (reference sequence). The V end was cut by 4 bases, the J end by 3 bases, with 8 bases between. This CDR3 region has 13 residues. The CDR3 sequence is CASSTIWTDTQYF. DNA for the CDR3: TGTGCCAGTAGTACAATATGGACAGATACGCAGTATTTT.

The V gene is TRBV28, the J gene TRBJ2-2; D is uncertain. Between the trimmed V and J ends, which lost 6 bases and 5 bases, there was a span of 4 bases. Germline V gene data show CDR1 as MDHEN and CDR2 as SYDVKM. This CDR3 is 11 amino acids long. The CDR3 DNA sequence: TGTGCCAGCAGAAGGACCGGGGAGCTGTTTTTT. This encodes CASRRTGELFF.

V and J are TRBV19 and TRBJ1-1, with a weak D call TRBD1 (6 bases). The germline CDR1 and CDR2 sequences are LNHDA and SQIVND (reference sequence). The CDR3 has 13 amino acids. Between the trimmed V and J ends, which lost 0 bases and 10 bases, there was a span of 12 bases. In nucleotides, the CDR3 is TGTGCCAGTAGTATAGACAGGGGACCGGGAGCTTTCTTT. It is translated as CASSIDRGPGAFF.

The chain joins TRBV6-5 to TRBJ1-1; TRBD1 aligns across 8 bases. CDR1 and CDR2 from the germline V gene are MNHEY and SVGAGI. Losses at the gene ends were 2 bases for V and 5 bases for J; bases not matched to a gene: 7. CDR3 size: 15 residues. The CDR3 loop reads CASSYLQGVGTEAFF. CDR3 sequence (DNA): TGTGCCAGCAGTTACCTACAGGGGGTGGGTACTGAAGCTTTCTTT.

The chain links TRBV5-1 to TRBJ2-1; D not resolved. CDR3 length equals 15 residues. Per the germline V gene, CDR1 is SGHRS and CDR2 is YFSETQ. V lost 3 bases and J 0 bases, leaving 10 bases between the germline ends. CDR3 DNA: TGCGCCAGCAGCTCCACAGCAGTCTCCTACAATGAGCAGTTCTTC. As protein: CASSSTAVSYNEQFF.

The chain recombines TRBV27 with TRBJ2-1; 12 bases map to TRBD1. Germline V gene sequence: CDR1 MNHEY, CDR2 SMNVEV (reference sequence). The V and J ends lost 7 bases and 7 bases, in that order; junction bases with no gene match: 8. CDR3 length: 15 residues. CDR3 sequence: CASTDRDRGRNEQFF. DNA of the CDR3: TGTGCCAGCACTGACCGGGACAGGGGGCGAAATGAGCAGTTCTTC.

The chain has TRBV11-1 and TRBJ1-1, with no clear D. Deletions cut 4 bases from V and 11 bases from J, with 14 bases between. The germline V gene encodes CDR1 SGHAT and CDR2 FQDESV (reference sequence). This CDR3 region has 12 residues. DNA of the CDR3: TGTGCCAGCAGCTCAGACGGGGAATCGGCTTTCTTT. Its translation: CASSSDGESAFF.

The chain employs TRBV4-1 and TRBJ1-1; 10 positions agree with TRBD1. In germline, CDR1 is MGHRA, CDR2 YSYEKL. This CDR3 has 16 amino acids. Germline trimming cut 3 bases from V and 1 base from J; bases unmatched to any gene: 5. The CDR3 sequence: CASSHRQGARNTEAFF. The CDR3 DNA reads as TGCGCCAGCAGCCACCGACAGGGGGCTCGGAACACTGAAGCTTTCTTT.

The rearrangement uses TRBV5-4 and TRBJ1-3; 11 nucleotides align to TRBD1. The CDR3 is 16 amino acids. Germline CDR1 SGHNT, CDR2 YYREEE (reference sequence). Trimming at V came to 4 bases and at J to 7 bases, leaving 10 bases not matched to a gene. The DNA for the CDR3 is TGTGCCAGCAGCCTCCCACCGGGACAGGGGGACAACACCATATATTTT. Amino acids: CASSLPPGQGDNTIYF.

V is TRBV27 and J is TRBJ2-1; D gene uncertain. Germline values: CDR1 MNHEY, CDR2 SMNVEV (reference sequence). This CDR3 contains 13 residues. V was cut by 0 bases and J by 4 bases, with 4 bases left in between. The CDR3 loop is CASSLSPYNEQFF. CDR3 nucleotide sequence: TGTGCCAGCAGTTTATCCCCTTACAATGAGCAGTTCTTC.

The chain carries TRBV6-6 and TRBJ2-7; perhaps TRBD1 as D (7 bases). Germline values: CDR1 MNHNY, CDR2 SVGAGI (reference sequence). The ends were cut back, 2 bases at V and 2 bases at J, with 10 bases in the middle. The CDR3 length is 14 residues. In DNA form, the CDR3 reads TGTGCCAGCAGTTACGGCGGGACAGCCTACGAGCAGTACTTC. Its translation: CASSYGGTAYEQYF.